The entry below describes one T cell receptor beta chain. The antigen it recognizes is unknown. The record has no base qualities; no much larger clone is one base away. The data derive from a study of technical replicates of blood from four donors (TCRdb year 2017). Reading the germline V gene (reference sequence) gives CDR1 SEHNR and CDR2 FQNEAQ. Counted from cysteine to phenylalanine, this CDR3 has 16 amino acids. Here the CDR3 DNA is all that survives: 48 bases in frame from base 1. V is reduced by 5 bases and J by 2 bases, leaving a spacing of 18 bases between them. Library preparation was by the immunoSEQ multiplex PCR assay. The source is immuneACCESS, and TCRdb retained only in-frame sequences with V and J called. Part of the clones is not carried over; for the studies checked, unresolved V genes explain less than half of this, and the remainder is unexplained. The sample table lists tens of thousands of clones, 94% of them with a count of one. The ten biggest clones cover 0.38% of the sample.

The sample was T cells isolated from PBMCs. This receptor was obtained from a human donor in good health. The V gene is TRBV7-9 and the J gene is TRBJ1-1, with a weak D call of TRBD1 (5 bases match). At the DNA level, the sequence is TGTGCCAGCAGCCCACCTGGGGCAGGCCGCAACACTGAAGCTTTCTTT. Translated, it gives CASSPPGAGRNTEAFF.